The T cell receptor (beta chain) described here comes from a study of blood T cell repertoires in COVID-19. Study context: The origin of the acute and convalescent COVID-19 samples was the United States, Italy and Spain. The cDNA or gDNA used as material had been derived from T cells, B-cell-depleted T cells, or PBMCs.

The V gene lost 5 bases and the J gene lost 4 bases, with 11 bases spanning the gap. Per germline, CDR1 LNHDA and CDR2 SQIVND (reference sequence). CDR3 length: 13 residues. In the authors' methods: Amplifying reference gene primers gave estimates of nucleated cell counts. The assay was immunoSEQ multiplex PCR, and TCRdb's table has in-frame clones only and misses some. That table gives V, J and clone size, and the DNA gave D and trimming. The table includes 150,000 to 200,000 clones, roughly 93% detected once. The genes are TRBV19 and TRBJ1-2, with D possibly being TRBD1 (6 bases). Sequencing was done on a sample of peripheral blood. This clonotype originated in a man aged 18 to 30 with acute or convalescent COVID-19. CDR3 residues: CASSWSTGYGYTF. CDR3 DNA sequence: TGTGCCAGTAGTTGGTCGACAGGCTATGGCTACACCTTC.